The entry below gives a single TCR beta chain sequence along with its context. Its antigen is not identified. One blood sample of roughly 2.5 ml was taken from each donor. Researchers used template switching to add UMIs featuring a 6-nucleotide sample barcode. Reanalyzing the 5' RACE reads, TCRdb keeps one entry per CDR3 protein, without DNA. The table gives a few hundred thousand distinct CDR3 sequences; the top ten clones make up about 2.5% of it. These data are taken from a study of monozygotic twins with inflammatory bowel disease. Study-wide results and limits: TCRbeta inverse Simpson diversity was decreased in IBD patients versus healthy co-twins. Especially with disease activity, IBD patients shared fewer clonotypes with others than healthy twins did.

CDR1 is LGHDT, CDR2 YNNKEL, per germline (reference sequence). The CDR3 loop spans 12 amino acids. The receptor comes from a human donor with ulcerative colitis or Crohn's disease, or a healthy co-twin of an affected twin (not recorded which). This chain connects TRBV3-1 to TRBJ2-1. Sequencing was done on a sample of blood. This CDR3 is CASSRNYNEQFF.